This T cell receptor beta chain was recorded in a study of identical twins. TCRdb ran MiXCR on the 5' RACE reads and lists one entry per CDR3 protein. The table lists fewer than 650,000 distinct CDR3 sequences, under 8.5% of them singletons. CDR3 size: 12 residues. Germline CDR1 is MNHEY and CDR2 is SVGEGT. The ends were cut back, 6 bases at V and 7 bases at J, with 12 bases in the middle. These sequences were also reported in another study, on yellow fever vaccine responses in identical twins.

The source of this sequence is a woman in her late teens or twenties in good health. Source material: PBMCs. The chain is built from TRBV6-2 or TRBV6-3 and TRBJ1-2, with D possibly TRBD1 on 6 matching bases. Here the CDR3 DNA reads TGTGCCAGCAGCACCAACAGGGCTGGCTACACCTTC. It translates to CASSTNRAGYTF.